This T cell receptor (beta chain) emerged from a study of cytomegalovirus exposure and HLA in healthy donors. Study-level results: It was found in a later analysis that first-cohort TCR clusters tended to co-occur in the 95 to 150 validation repertoires. Most sequenced TCRs were rare (though some public TCRs occurred in many donors). Some TCR beta chains (roughly 150 of them) were listed as cytomegalovirus-associated.

The method was immunoSEQ multiplex PCR; TCRdb's version includes in-frame clones alone and lacks a portion of them. The sample consists of 130,000 to 150,000 clones, over 80% of them appearing once. Trimming removed 7 bases at V and 6 bases at J, with 13 bases between. This CDR3 spans 12 amino acids. CDR1 and CDR2 (germline): SNHLY, FYNNEI. With regard to this clone: Its antigen is undetermined.

Sample: PBMCs. This receptor was identified in a woman aged 30 to 39 in good health and CMV-seropositive. The chain recombines TRBV2 with TRBJ2-7; D is undetermined. The CDR3 nucleotides read TGTGCCAGCACCCCGGGTAGTCGCGAGCAGTACTTC. Its translation is CASTPGSREQYF.